Presented here are 28 T cell receptor beta chains from one specimen sequenced in a study of cytomegalovirus exposure and HLA in healthy donors (dated by TCRdb to the late 2010s). Receptor amplification or capture employed the immunoSEQ multiplex PCR assay. Entries here come from immuneACCESS through TCRdb and include only in-frame sequences with V and J called. Some clones fail to appear in such tables; in the studies checked, an unresolved V gene covers under half of the shortfall, and the cause of the remainder is unknown. The sample table holds fewer than 350,000 clones, of which approximately 88% were seen once. The ten largest clones represent over 0.7% of the sample. Sample: PBMCs. These receptors came from a woman under 30 in good health and CMV-seronegative.

The V and J genes are TRBV27 and TRBJ2-3; 13 bases map to TRBD2. The CDR3 has 15 amino acids. Germline V lookup: CDR1 MNHEY, CDR2 SMNVEV (reference sequence). Trimming removed 0 bases from V and 8 bases from J; junction bases left unmatched: 2. The CDR3 nucleotides are TGTGCCAGCAGTTTATCAGGACTAGCGGGAGTTACGCAGTATTTT. Translated, it gives CASSLSGLAGVTQYF.

The V call is TRBV28, the J call TRBJ1-2; possibly TRBD1 for D (5 bases). Germline CDR1 reads MDHEN; CDR2 reads SYDVKM. CDR3 length: 15 residues. Deletions cut 2 bases from V and 7 bases from J, with 17 bases between. As DNA, the CDR3 is TGTGCCAGCAGTTTAAATGGGGTGGGGGGTTTTGGCTACACCTTC. Translating gives CASSLNGVGGFGYTF.

In nucleotides, the CDR3 is TGTGCCAGTAGTTCAAACTCCTACGAGCAGTACTTC. It codes for CASSSNSYEQYF. The chain links TRBV19 to TRBJ2-7; D gene unclear. Trimming left V 5 bases short and J 0 bases short, with 5 bases between. Germline CDR1 and CDR2: LNHDA and SQIVND (reference sequence). This CDR3 comprises 12 residues.

The chain combines TRBV28 with TRBJ1-4; D ambiguous. Germline assignment: CDR1 MDHEN and CDR2 SYDVKM. V gave up 3 bases and J gave up 3 bases, with 5 bases separating them. The CDR3 is made up of 13 amino acids. This chain's CDR3 is CASSFRANEKLFF. CDR3 DNA: TGTGCCAGCAGTTTCCGGGCTAATGAAAAACTGTTTTTT.

The chain joins TRBV7-9 to TRBJ1-6; 7 bases align to TRBD1. The CDR3 totals 15 residues. Germline CDR1 reads SEHNR; CDR2 reads FQNEAQ (reference sequence). V lost 5 bases to trimming and J lost 7 bases; unmatched junction nucleotides: 8. DNA for the CDR3: TGTGCCAGCAGCGCCTCAGGGGGGCGGAATTCACCCCTCCACTTT. Amino acid sequence: CASSASGGRNSPLHF.

J is TRBJ2-7 and V is TRBV29-1, with D possibly TRBD2 on 6 matching bases. The CDR3 loop spans 13 amino acids. Germline V gene data show CDR1 as SQVTM and CDR2 as ANQGSEA. The germline V and J ends were trimmed by 5 bases and 3 bases, with 14 bases remaining between them. Here the CDR3 DNA reads TGCAGCGTTCAGTCCGGGAGCATCTACGAGCAGTACTTC. Protein: CSVQSGSIYEQYF.

V gene TRBV25-1 combines with J gene TRBJ2-3; 9 bases agree with TRBD2. This CDR3 has 16 amino acids. Germline V gene data show CDR1 as MGHDK and CDR2 as SYGVNS. The V segment lost 2 bases and the J segment 8 bases; nucleotides outside the gene matches: 11. The CDR3 reads CASSEGVAGGPSTQYF. CDR3 nucleotide sequence: TGTGCCAGCAGTGAAGGGGTGGCGGGAGGGCCAAGTACGCAGTATTTT.

Written as DNA, the CDR3 is TGTGCCACCAGGGACTATAGCCGGGGTAATGGCTACACCTTC. Its translation is CATRDYSRGNGYTF. The chain carries TRBV27 and TRBJ1-2, with D perhaps TRBD1 (5 bases). This CDR3 is built from 14 residues. V was shortened by 10 bases and J by 6 bases, with 21 bases between the two germline ends. The germline V gene has CDR1 MNHEY and CDR2 SMNVEV (reference sequence).

This sequence joins TRBV4-1 and TRBJ1-5; 8 nucleotides line up with TRBD1. Unmatched junction bases numbered 7, after V lost 4 bases and J lost 2 bases. There are 16 residues in the CDR3. The germline gives CDR1 MGHRA, CDR2 YSYEKL. In DNA, the CDR3 is TGCGCCAGCAGCCTACGGGACAGGAGCGGCAATCAGCCCCAGCATTTT. Translation gives CASSLRDRSGNQPQHF.

The chain recombines TRBV6-5 with TRBJ1-2, with 7 bases matching TRBD1. Germline lookup yields CDR1 MNHEY and CDR2 SVGAGI. This CDR3 comprises 11 residues. Trimming at V came to 6 bases and at J to 12 bases, leaving 7 bases not matched to a gene. The CDR3 DNA reads as TGTGCCAGCAGATCGGAGGGGGCCCACACCTTC. It encodes CASRSEGAHTF.

The CDR3 DNA reads as TGTGCCAGCAGTTATCGCGGACAGGGTAGATTCTACGAGCAGTACTTC. Translation: CASSYRGQGRFYEQYF. This sequence joins TRBV6-5 and TRBJ2-7, with 8 bases lining up with TRBD1. The junction had 10 bases not matched to a gene; V was cut back by 3 bases and J by 3 bases. CDR3 size: 16 residues. Germline V gene sequence: CDR1 MNHEY, CDR2 SVGAGI.

This clone was picked up a small number of times. The chain joins TRBV5-4 to TRBJ1-2; 7 bases agree with TRBD1. The V segment lost 0 bases and the J segment 4 bases; nucleotides outside the gene matches: 3. The CDR3 consists of 14 residues. Germline CDR1 is SGHNT and CDR2 is YYREEE (reference sequence). The CDR3 DNA sequence: TGTGCCAGCAGCTTGGGACAGGGTCCCTATGGCTACACCTTC. It codes for CASSLGQGPYGYTF.

The chain is built from TRBV6-1 and TRBJ1-1, with unresolved D. The length of the CDR3 is 12 residues. Trimming left V 8 bases short and J 0 bases short, with 7 bases between. In germline, CDR1 is MNHNS, CDR2 SASEGT. CDR3 sequence: CASSVLNTEAFF. The CDR3 region has the DNA TGTGCCAGCTCCGTCTTGAACACTGAAGCTTTCTTT.

Note on this clone: Other DNA sequences in the sample encode the same CDR3. The genes are TRBV19 and TRBJ1-1; TRBD1 agrees at 8 bases. The CDR3 loop spans 12 amino acids. Germline CDR1 and CDR2: LNHDA and SQIVND (reference sequence). With 9 bases clipped from V and 1 base from J, the junction kept 1 base outside the gene matches. The DNA of the CDR3 is TGTGCCAGCAGGGGGCGGAACACTGAAGCTTTCTTT. Amino acids: CASRGRNTEAFF.

This clone was counted between two and nine times. The chain combines TRBV10-2 with TRBJ1-5; the D is unclear. V gave up 3 bases and J gave up 5 bases, with 20 bases separating them. Germline V gives CDR1 WSHSY, CDR2 SAAADI. The CDR3 contains 17 residues. This CDR3 is CASSEIFGPPRDQPQHF. DNA of the CDR3: TGCGCCAGCAGTGAAATTTTCGGCCCCCCCCGGGATCAGCCCCAGCATTTT.

The chain couples TRBV9 to TRBJ2-7, with TRBD1 matching 9 bases. The CDR3 runs 15 residues. Germline V CDR1 and CDR2: SGDLS, YYNGEE. Germline trimming cut 3 bases from V and 3 bases from J; bases unmatched to any gene: 7. In nucleotides, the CDR3 is TGTGCCAGCAGCGCGTCCGGGACAGGGATCTACGAGCAGTACTTC. Its translation is CASSASGTGIYEQYF.

The rearrangement links TRBV2 to TRBJ2-7; unclear D gene. Germline CDR1 SNHLY, CDR2 FYNNEI. CDR3 length equals 10 residues. Between the trimmed V and J ends, which lost 9 bases and 6 bases, there was a span of 9 bases. CDR3 region: CASDNGEQYF. The CDR3 DNA reads TGTGCCAGTGACAATGGCGAGCAGTACTTC.

V is TRBV6-5 and J is TRBJ2-7, with 7 bases matching TRBD2. This CDR3 has 14 residues. The germline V gene has CDR1 MNHEY and CDR2 SVGAGI. V lost 5 bases to trimming and J lost 3 bases; unmatched junction nucleotides: 7. The CDR3 sequence: CASSTAGPGYEQYF. CDR3 nucleotide sequence: TGTGCCAGCAGTACAGCGGGGCCCGGCTACGAGCAGTACTTC.

V is TRBV25-1 and J is TRBJ2-1, with TRBD2 matching over 9 bases. The germline V gene has CDR1 MGHDK and CDR2 SYGVNS. Germline trimming cut 6 bases from V and 5 bases from J; bases unmatched to any gene: 11. The CDR3 consists of 16 residues. CDR3: CASSPPSGNSNNEQFF. The CDR3, as DNA: TGTGCCAGCAGCCCACCTAGCGGGAATTCCAACAATGAGCAGTTCTTC.

This clone showed up just once. The gene calls are TRBV2 and TRBJ2-1, with TRBD2 identical over 11 bases. V lost 4 bases, J lost 4 bases, and 6 bases stayed unmatched. Germline CDR1 reads SNHLY; CDR2 reads FYNNEI. The CDR3 is made up of 16 amino acids. The CDR3, as DNA: TGTGCCAGCAGTGGACTAGCGGGACTACTTTACAATGAGCAGTTCTTC. Translating gives CASSGLAGLLYNEQFF. Variable domain in full (rest from reference TRBV2 and TRBJ2-1): EPEVTQTPSHQVTQMGQEVILRCVPISNHLYFYWYRQILGQKVEFLVSFYNNEISEKSEIFDDQFSVERPDGSNFTLKIRSTKLEDSAMYFCASSGLAGLLYNEQFFGPGTRLTVL.

The chain recombines TRBV5-4 with TRBJ2-1; TRBD2 agrees at 14 bases. Germline assignment: CDR1 SGHNT and CDR2 YYREEE (reference sequence). CDR3 length: 16 residues. V shed 4 bases, J shed 4 bases, and the junction held 4 bases outside the gene matches. CDR3 loop: CASSPGTSGRYNEQFF. DNA of the CDR3: TGTGCCAGCAGCCCGGGGACTAGCGGGAGATACAATGAGCAGTTCTTC.

In nucleotides, the CDR3 is TGCAGCGTGTACGGGACTAGAGGATCAGATACGCAGTATTTT. The encoded protein is CSVYGTRGSDTQYF. The gene calls are TRBV29-1 and TRBJ2-3; TRBD2 matches 8 bases. Germline lookup yields CDR1 SQVTM and CDR2 ANQGSEA. The CDR3 covers 14 residues. The V segment lost 6 bases and the J segment 4 bases; nucleotides outside the gene matches: 9.

This chain uses TRBV2 with TRBJ2-7, with D perhaps matching TRBD2 (5 bases). CDR1 is SNHLY and CDR2 is FYNNEI in the germline V gene. Trimming removed 0 bases at V and 0 bases at J, with 12 bases between. The CDR3 length is 16 residues. The DNA of the CDR3 is TGTGCCAGCAGTGAAGCGCTTCCGGGGAGCTCCTACGAGCAGTACTTC. Translated, it gives CASSEALPGSSYEQYF.

This chain connects TRBV6-5 to TRBJ2-7; tentatively, D is TRBD1 (6 bases). The CDR3 sequence is 15 residues long. Trimming removed 5 bases at V and 4 bases at J, with 18 bases between. Per germline, CDR1 MNHEY and CDR2 SVGAGI. The DNA for the CDR3 is TGTGCCAGCAGTCCCCGACGGACAGAAGATTACGAGCAGTACTTC. Protein product: CASSPRRTEDYEQYF.

The chain links TRBV27 to TRBJ1-2; TRBD1 matches 11 bases. The V gene's germline CDR1 is MNHEY and CDR2 SMNVEV (reference sequence). V shed 6 bases and J 8 bases; nucleotides not matched to a gene: 8. The CDR3 consists of 14 residues. CDR3 nucleotides: TGTGCCAGCAGGGTCGGACAGGGGGCTTGGGGCTACACCTTC. It is translated as CASRVGQGAWGYTF.

This clone was seen once. This rearrangement joins TRBV4-2 to TRBJ1-4; TRBD1 aligns across 7 bases. In germline, CDR1 is LGHNA, CDR2 YNFKEQ. The CDR3 has 16 residues. V gave up 1 base and J gave up 6 bases; unmatched junction bases: 8. CDR3 sequence reads: CASSQVGGGDDEKLFF. The CDR3 bases are TGTGCCAGCAGCCAAGTCGGAGGGGGCGACGATGAAAAACTGTTTTTT.

The chain couples TRBV10-3 to TRBJ2-3; tentatively, D is TRBD1 (6 bases). This CDR3 contains 16 residues. V lost 0 bases to trimming and J lost 3 bases, with 13 bases between them. Germline values: CDR1 ENHRY, CDR2 SYGVKD. Here the CDR3 reads CAISESGQLGTDTQYF. As DNA, the CDR3 is TGTGCCATCAGTGAGTCGGGACAACTCGGGACAGATACGCAGTATTTT.

V is TRBV29-1 and J is TRBJ2-5; 7 positions match TRBD2. Germline V gene sequence: CDR1 SQVTM, CDR2 ANQGSEA. The CDR3 runs to 14 residues. V trimming: 3 bases; J trimming: 2 bases; junction bases outside the gene matches: 6. The DNA of the CDR3 is TGCAGCGTTGATCCTGCTAGCGGACAAGAGACCCAGTACTTC. Protein sequence: CSVDPASGQETQYF. Full variable domain (missing parts from reference TRBV29-1 and TRBJ2-5): SAVISQKPSRDICQRGTSLTIQCQVDSQVTMMFWYRQQPGQSLTLIATANQGSEATYESGFVIDKFPISRPNLTFSTLTVSNMSPEDSSIYLCSVDPASGQETQYFGPGTRLLVL.